This T cell receptor beta chain was sequenced during a study of blood T cell repertoires in COVID-19. Background on the study: Collection of acute and convalescent COVID-19 samples took place in the United States, Italy and Spain. Sources were T cells, B-cell-depleted T cells, or PBMCs; the material itself was cDNA or gDNA.

Trimming removed 3 bases from V and 6 bases from J; junction bases left unmatched: 7. This CDR3 has 14 residues. CDR1 and CDR2 (germline): SQVTM, ANQGSEA. Each recovered donor of Cohort 3 presented with two negative PCRs, clearance, or symptom resolution. Authors' data handling: Estimated nucleated cell counts came from reference gene primer amplification. The protocol was immunoSEQ multiplex PCR, while the TCRdb copy is restricted to in-frame clones and leaves out a portion. V, J and clone size are those of that table, while D and trimming were read from the DNA. The data hold hundreds of thousands of clones, with 86% observed a single time.

Sequenced material: PBMCs or T cells enriched from blood (not recorded which). The sequence was obtained from a woman aged 50 to 60 who had recovered from COVID-19. V gene TRBV29-1 combines with J gene TRBJ2-1; 8 bases fit TRBD1. CDR3 coding DNA: TGCAGCGTTGACCCGACGACAGGGGCCAATGAGCAGTTCTTC. Its translation: CSVDPTTGANEQFF.